The sequence of this T cell receptor beta chain was determined in a study of shared clonotypes between healthy human individuals. The protocol was immunoSEQ multiplex PCR, while the TCRdb copy is restricted to in-frame clones and leaves out a portion. The sample includes about 2.1 million clones, about 93% of them seen just once. Naive CD8 isolation took CD45RO-negative cells positively selected for CCR7 and excluded terminally differentiated effector memory CD45RA+ cells. Germline CDR1 SEHNR, CDR2 FQNEAQ (reference sequence). The V end lost 1 base, the J end lost 0 bases, and 11 bases lay between the germline ends. The CDR3 extends over 16 amino acids.

This chain joins TRBV7-9 and TRBJ2-3; perhaps TRBD2 as D (6 bases). The receptor comes from a man aged 18 to 29 in good health. Some clones in this sample may be carry-over from other donors' samples. The source material was naive CD8+ T cells from PBMCs. In DNA form, the CDR3 reads TGTGCCAGCAGCTTAGGCAGTAGCGGAAGCACAGATACGCAGTATTTT. The encoded protein is CASSLGSSGSTDTQYF.